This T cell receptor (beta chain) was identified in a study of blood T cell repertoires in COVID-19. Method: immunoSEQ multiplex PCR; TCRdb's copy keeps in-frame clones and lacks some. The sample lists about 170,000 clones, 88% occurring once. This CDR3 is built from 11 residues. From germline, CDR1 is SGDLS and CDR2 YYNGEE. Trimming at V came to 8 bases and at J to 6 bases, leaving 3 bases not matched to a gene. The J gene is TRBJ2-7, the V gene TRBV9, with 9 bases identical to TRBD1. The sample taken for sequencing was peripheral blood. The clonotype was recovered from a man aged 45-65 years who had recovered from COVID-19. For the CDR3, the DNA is TGTGCCAGAACAGGGGGCCGCGAGCAGTACTTC. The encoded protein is CARTGGREQYF.